This T cell receptor beta chain was recorded in a study of cytomegalovirus exposure and HLA in healthy donors. CDR3 length: 17 residues. Losses at the gene ends were 3 bases for V and 2 bases for J; bases not matched to a gene: 9. Per germline, CDR1 MGHRA and CDR2 YSYEKL. Primers for the PCR totalled 60 Vbeta and 13 Jbeta. Method: immunoSEQ multiplex PCR; TCRdb's copy keeps in-frame clones and lacks some. The table shows about 78,000 clones, with more than 65% occurring only once. Sequenced: PBMCs. This sequence joins TRBV4-1 and TRBJ2-1, with 8 bases fitting TRBD2. This clonotype originated in a woman between 40 and 55 years old in good health and CMV-seropositive. Written as DNA, the CDR3 is TGCGCCAGCAGCCAGGTCAGCGGGAGTATGACCTACAATGAGCAGTTCTTC. Protein: CASSQVSGSMTYNEQFF.